A selection of T cell receptor beta chains follows, all from one sample in a study of blood T cells in healthy people across ages. TCRdb processed the 5' RACE reads anew with MiXCR; each CDR3 protein has one entry. This sample has roughly 800,000 distinct CDR3 sequences, with 55% to 70% found just once. Sequenced: blood. The receptors come from a young man in good health. CDR3s include the opening cysteine and the closing phenylalanine or tryptophan. A D gene is named only where the DNA matches it firmly. Size tells how often a clone was seen (once, few, many) or the class of an expanded clone, and some rows leave it out.

v_gene: TRBV4-3; d_gene: NA; j_gene: TRBJ2-7; abundance: NA; CDR3nt: TGCGCCAGCAGCCAAGCGCGACAGTCCTCCTACGAGCAGTACTTC; CDR3aa: CASSQARQSSYEQYF
v_gene: TRBV20-1; d_gene: TRBD1; j_gene: TRBJ2-1; abundance: few; CDR3nt: TGCAGTGCTACAGGACAGGGACTTGGCAATGAGCAGTTCTTC; CDR3aa: CSATGQGLGNEQFF
v_gene: TRBV3-1; d_gene: NA; j_gene: TRBJ2-7; abundance: NA; CDR3nt: TGTGCCAGCAGCCTCACGGACTATTCCTACGAGCAGTACTTC; CDR3aa: CASSLTDYSYEQYF
v_gene: TRBV5-1; d_gene: TRBD1; j_gene: TRBJ2-3; abundance: few; CDR3nt: TGCGCCAGCAGCCCTGGGTTGGGACAGGGAACAGATACGCAGTATTTT; CDR3aa: CASSPGLGQGTDTQYF
v_gene: TRBV10-3; d_gene: NA; j_gene: TRBJ2-3; abundance: few; CDR3nt: TGTGCCATCAGTGAGTCGAGCAGGGTCACAGATACGCAGTATTTT; CDR3aa: CAISESSRVTDTQYF
v_gene: TRBV12-3/TRBV12-4; d_gene: NA; j_gene: TRBJ2-1; abundance: NA; CDR3nt: TGTGCCAGCAGTCTAGCAGGGACGAGTGAGCAGTTCTTC; CDR3aa: CASSLAGTSEQFF
v_gene: TRBV9; d_gene: NA; j_gene: TRBJ2-6; abundance: NA; CDR3nt: TGTGCCAGCAGCGGTAGTGGAGACAGTGGGTCTGGGGCCAACGTCCTGACTTTC; CDR3aa: CASSGSGDSGSGANVLTF
v_gene: TRBV7-3; d_gene: TRBD2; j_gene: TRBJ2-1; abundance: many; CDR3nt: TGTGCCAGCAGCCCTGGGACTAGCGGGAACAATGAGCAGTTCTTC; CDR3aa: CASSPGTSGNNEQFF
v_gene: TRBV27; d_gene: NA; j_gene: TRBJ1-4; abundance: NA; CDR3nt: TGTGCCAGCAGTTTTTCGGCACTTGGAGGAAAACTGTTTTTT; CDR3aa: CASSFSALGGKLFF
v_gene: TRBV5-1; d_gene: NA; j_gene: TRBJ2-7; abundance: NA; CDR3nt: TGCGCCAGCAGCTTGCTAGGGGTGTCACCTCAAAGGGCCTACGAGCAGTACTTC; CDR3aa: CASSLLGVSPQRAYEQYF
v_gene: TRBV10-3; d_gene: NA; j_gene: TRBJ1-1; abundance: once; CDR3nt: TGTGCCATCAGTGAGACGCAGGGTCCCAGGACTGAAGCTTTCTTT; CDR3aa: CAISETQGPRTEAFF
v_gene: TRBV19; d_gene: NA; j_gene: TRBJ2-7; abundance: NA; CDR3nt: TGTGCCAGTTCCCGGGGGAACCCTTCCTACGAGCAGTACTTC; CDR3aa: CASSRGNPSYEQYF
v_gene: TRBV19; d_gene: TRBD1; j_gene: TRBJ2-7; abundance: NA; CDR3nt: TGTGCCAGTAGTATACCCAGGGGGAAAACCTACGAGCAGTACTTC; CDR3aa: CASSIPRGKTYEQYF
v_gene: TRBV5-8; d_gene: NA; j_gene: TRBJ2-3; abundance: NA; CDR3nt: TGTGCCAGCAGCCCCCCCAGTAGGGGATCCACAGATACGCAGTATTTT; CDR3aa: CASSPPSRGSTDTQYF
v_gene: TRBV29-1; d_gene: NA; j_gene: TRBJ1-5; abundance: few; CDR3nt: TGCAGCGTTCAAGAGAGCAATCAGCCCCAGCATTTT; CDR3aa: CSVQESNQPQHF
v_gene: TRBV20-1; d_gene: NA; j_gene: TRBJ2-7; abundance: NA; CDR3nt: TGCAGTGCCCGGGACCGGGGAATCTACGAGCAGTACTTC; CDR3aa: CSARDRGIYEQYF